This TCR beta chain was documented in a study of graft-versus-host responses after intestinal transplantation. Repertoires were generated with immunoSEQ multiplex PCR, while TCRdb's copy carries only in-frame clones and drops some. In the table there are some 92,000 clones, 92% of which are singletons. Looked up from germline, CDR1 is SQVTM and CDR2 is ANQGSEA. Trimming removed 2 bases from V and 2 bases from J, with 10 bases in between. This CDR3 region has 14 residues. In the case of this clone: Its antigen is unidentified.

The chain recombines TRBV29-1 with TRBJ2-1; D unclear. Source: unstimulated CD4+ T cells sorted from spleen or lymph node cells, taken before intestinal transplant. This TCR was recovered from a human donor who received an intestinal transplant. CDR3 region: CSVERRNAYNEQFF. The DNA of the CDR3 is TGCAGCGTTGAACGGCGGAATGCCTACAATGAGCAGTTCTTC.